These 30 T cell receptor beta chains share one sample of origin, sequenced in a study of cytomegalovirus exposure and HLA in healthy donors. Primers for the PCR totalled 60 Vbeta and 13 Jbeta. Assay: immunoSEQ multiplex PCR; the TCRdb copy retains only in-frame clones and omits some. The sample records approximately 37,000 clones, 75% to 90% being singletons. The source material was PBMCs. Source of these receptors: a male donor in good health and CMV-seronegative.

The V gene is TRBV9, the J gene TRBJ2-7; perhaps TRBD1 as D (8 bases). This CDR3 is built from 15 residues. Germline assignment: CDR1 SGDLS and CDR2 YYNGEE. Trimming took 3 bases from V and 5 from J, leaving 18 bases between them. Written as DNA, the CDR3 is TGTGCCAGCAGCGGGGGGGGGACAGGATCGCACGAGCAGTACTTC. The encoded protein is CASSGGGTGSHEQYF.

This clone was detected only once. CDR3: CASRAQTGADTQYF. The CDR3 coding sequence is TGTGCCAGCAGGGCCCAAACGGGGGCAGATACGCAGTATTTT. This chain links TRBV6-1 with TRBJ2-3, with a tentative D call TRBD2 (6 bases). Trimming took off 6 bases at V and 4 bases at J, with 14 bases between the two ends. The CDR3 runs to 14 residues. Germline values: CDR1 MNHNS, CDR2 SASEGT.

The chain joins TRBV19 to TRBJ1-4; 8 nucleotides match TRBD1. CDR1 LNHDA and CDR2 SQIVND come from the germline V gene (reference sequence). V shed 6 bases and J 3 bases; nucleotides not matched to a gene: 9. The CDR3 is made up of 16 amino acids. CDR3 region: CASSSRDRPPNEKLFF. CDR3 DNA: TGTGCCAGTAGCTCCCGGGACAGGCCGCCTAATGAAAAACTGTTTTTT.

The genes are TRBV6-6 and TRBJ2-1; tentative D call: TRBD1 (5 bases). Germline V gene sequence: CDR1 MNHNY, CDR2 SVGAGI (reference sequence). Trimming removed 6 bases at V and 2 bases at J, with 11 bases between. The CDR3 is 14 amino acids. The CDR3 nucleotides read TGTGCCAGCAGCCTTGACAGAGCCTACAATGAGCAGTTCTTC. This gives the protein CASSLDRAYNEQFF.

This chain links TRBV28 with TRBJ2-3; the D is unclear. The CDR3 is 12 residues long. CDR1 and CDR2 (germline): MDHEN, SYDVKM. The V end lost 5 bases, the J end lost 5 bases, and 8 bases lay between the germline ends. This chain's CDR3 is CASSPPGDTQYF. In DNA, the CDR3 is TGTGCCAGCAGTCCGCCAGGAGATACGCAGTATTTT. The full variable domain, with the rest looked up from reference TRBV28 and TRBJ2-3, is DVKVTQSSRYLVKRTGEKVFLECVQDMDHENMFWYRQDPGLGLRLIYFSYDVKMKEKGDIPEGYSVSREKKERFSLILESASTNQTSMYLCASSPPGDTQYFGPGTRLTVL.

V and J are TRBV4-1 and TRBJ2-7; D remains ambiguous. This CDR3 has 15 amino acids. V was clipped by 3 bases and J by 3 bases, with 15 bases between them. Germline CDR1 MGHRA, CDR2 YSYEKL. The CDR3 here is CASSHLNDIFYEQYF. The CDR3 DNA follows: TGCGCCAGCAGCCACCTAAACGACATCTTCTACGAGCAGTACTTC.

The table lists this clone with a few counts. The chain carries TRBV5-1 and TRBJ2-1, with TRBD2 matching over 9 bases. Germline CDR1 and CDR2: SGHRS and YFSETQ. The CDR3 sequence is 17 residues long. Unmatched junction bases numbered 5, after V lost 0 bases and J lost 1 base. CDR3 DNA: TGCGCCAGCAGCTTGGGGGGACTAGCTAGGTCCTACAATGAGCAGTTCTTC. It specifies CASSLGGLARSYNEQFF.

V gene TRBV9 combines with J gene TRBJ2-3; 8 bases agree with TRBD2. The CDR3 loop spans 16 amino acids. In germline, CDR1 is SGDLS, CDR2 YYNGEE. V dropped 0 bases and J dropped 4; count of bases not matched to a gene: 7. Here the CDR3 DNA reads TGTGCCAGCAGCGTAGCTTCGGGGGGGCAAGCAGATACGCAGTATTTT. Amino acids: CASSVASGGQADTQYF.

The DNA for the CDR3 is TGCGCCAGCAGCCTGGACAGGGACTGGGGATATGGCTACACCTTC. As protein: CASSLDRDWGYGYTF. The V call is TRBV4-1, the J call TRBJ1-2, with TRBD1 matching over 8 bases. The V and J ends lost 4 bases and 5 bases, in that order; junction bases with no gene match: 9. From germline, CDR1 is MGHRA and CDR2 YSYEKL. This CDR3 has 15 residues.

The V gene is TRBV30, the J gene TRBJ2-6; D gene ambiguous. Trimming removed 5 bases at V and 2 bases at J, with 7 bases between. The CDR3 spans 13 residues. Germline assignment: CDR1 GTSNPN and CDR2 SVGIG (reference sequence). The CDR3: CAWAIAGANVLTF. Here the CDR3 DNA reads TGTGCCTGGGCTATAGCTGGGGCCAACGTCCTGACTTTC.

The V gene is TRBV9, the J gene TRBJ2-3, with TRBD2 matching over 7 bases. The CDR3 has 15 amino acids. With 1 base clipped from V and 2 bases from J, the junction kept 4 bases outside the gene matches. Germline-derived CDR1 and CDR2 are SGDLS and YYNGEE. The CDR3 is CASSVTERDTDTQYF. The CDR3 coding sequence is TGTGCCAGCAGCGTAACTGAGCGGGACACAGATACGCAGTATTTT.

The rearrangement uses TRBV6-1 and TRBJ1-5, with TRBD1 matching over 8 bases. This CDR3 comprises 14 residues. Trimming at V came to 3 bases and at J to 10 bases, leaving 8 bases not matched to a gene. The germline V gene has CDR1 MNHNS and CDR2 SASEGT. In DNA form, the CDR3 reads TGTGCCAGCAGTGATTTCACAGGGGGTAACCCCCAGCATTTT. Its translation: CASSDFTGGNPQHF.

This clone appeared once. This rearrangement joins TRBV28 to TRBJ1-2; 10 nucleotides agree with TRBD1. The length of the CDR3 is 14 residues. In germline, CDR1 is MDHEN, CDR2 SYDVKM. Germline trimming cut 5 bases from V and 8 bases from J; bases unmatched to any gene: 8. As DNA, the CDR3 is TGTGCCAGCAGTCATTGGACAGGGGGTTTCGGCTACACCTTC. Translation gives CASSHWTGGFGYTF.

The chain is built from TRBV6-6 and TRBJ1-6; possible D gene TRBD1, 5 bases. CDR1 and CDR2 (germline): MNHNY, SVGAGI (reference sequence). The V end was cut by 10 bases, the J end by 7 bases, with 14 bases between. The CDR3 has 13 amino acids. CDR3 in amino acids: CATAGGDNSPLHF. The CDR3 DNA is TGTGCCACCGCGGGGGGGGACAATTCACCCCTCCACTTT.

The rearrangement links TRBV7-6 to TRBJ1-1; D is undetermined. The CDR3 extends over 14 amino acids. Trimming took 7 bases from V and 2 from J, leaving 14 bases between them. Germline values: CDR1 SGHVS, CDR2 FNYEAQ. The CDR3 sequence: CASTEYFQNTEAFF. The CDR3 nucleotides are TGTGCCAGCACCGAGTACTTCCAAAACACTGAAGCTTTCTTT.

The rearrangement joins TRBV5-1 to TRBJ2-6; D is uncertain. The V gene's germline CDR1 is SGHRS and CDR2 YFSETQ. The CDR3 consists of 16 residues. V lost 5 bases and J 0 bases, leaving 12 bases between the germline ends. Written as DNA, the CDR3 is TGCGCCAGCAGGGGCAGTAGACCCTCTGGGGCCAACGTCCTGACTTTC. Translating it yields CASRGSRPSGANVLTF. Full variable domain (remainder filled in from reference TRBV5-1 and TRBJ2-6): KAGVTQTPRYLIKTRGQQVTLSCSPISGHRSVSWYQQTPGQGLQFLFEYFSETQRNKGNFPGRFSGRQFSNSRSEMNVSTLELGDSALYLCASRGSRPSGANVLTFGAGSRLTVL.

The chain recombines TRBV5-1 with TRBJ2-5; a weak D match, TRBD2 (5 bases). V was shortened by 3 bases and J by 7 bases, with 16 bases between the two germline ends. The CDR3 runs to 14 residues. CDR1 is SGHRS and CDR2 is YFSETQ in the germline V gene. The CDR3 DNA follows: TGCGCCAGCAGCTCTGGAGAGGGCGGAGGGACCCAGTACTTC. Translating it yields CASSSGEGGGTQYF.

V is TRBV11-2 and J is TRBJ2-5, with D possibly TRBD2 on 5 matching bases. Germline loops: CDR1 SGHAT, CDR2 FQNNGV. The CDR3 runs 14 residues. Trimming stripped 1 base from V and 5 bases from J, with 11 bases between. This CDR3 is CASSLGRGSETQYF. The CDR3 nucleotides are TGTGCCAGCAGCTTAGGACGGGGTTCGGAGACCCAGTACTTC.

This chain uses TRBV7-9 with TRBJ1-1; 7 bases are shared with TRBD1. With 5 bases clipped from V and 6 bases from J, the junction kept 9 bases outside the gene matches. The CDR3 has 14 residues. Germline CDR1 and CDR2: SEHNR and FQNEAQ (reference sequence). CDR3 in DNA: TGTGCCAGCAGCACACAGGGGCGAGTTGCTGAAGCTTTCTTT. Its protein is CASSTQGRVAEAFF. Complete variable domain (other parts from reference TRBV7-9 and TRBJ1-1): DTGVSQNPRHKITKRGQNVTFRCDPISEHNRLYWYRQTLGQGPEFLTYFQNEAQLEKSRLLSDRFSAERPKGSFSTLEIQRTEQGDSAMYLCASSTQGRVAEAFFGQGTRLTVV.

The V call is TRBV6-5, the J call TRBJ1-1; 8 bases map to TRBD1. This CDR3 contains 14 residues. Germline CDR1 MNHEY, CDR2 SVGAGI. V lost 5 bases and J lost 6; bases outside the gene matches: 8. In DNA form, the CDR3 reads TGTGCCAGCAGTACGGACAGGGAGGTTTCTGAAGCTTTCTTT. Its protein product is CASSTDREVSEAFF.

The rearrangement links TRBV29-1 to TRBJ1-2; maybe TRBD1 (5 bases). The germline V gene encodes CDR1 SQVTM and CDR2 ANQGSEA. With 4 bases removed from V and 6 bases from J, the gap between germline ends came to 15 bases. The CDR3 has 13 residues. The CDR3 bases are TGCAGCGTTGTGGAAATTACAGGTGATGGCTACACCTTC. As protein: CSVVEITGDGYTF.

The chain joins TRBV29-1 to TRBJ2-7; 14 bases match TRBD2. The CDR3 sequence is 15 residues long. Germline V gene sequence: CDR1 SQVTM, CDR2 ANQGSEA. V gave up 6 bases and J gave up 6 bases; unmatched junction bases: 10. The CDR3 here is CSVTTSGRDSSEQYV. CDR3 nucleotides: TGCAGCGTCACGACTAGCGGGAGGGATAGCTCCGAGCAGTACGTC.

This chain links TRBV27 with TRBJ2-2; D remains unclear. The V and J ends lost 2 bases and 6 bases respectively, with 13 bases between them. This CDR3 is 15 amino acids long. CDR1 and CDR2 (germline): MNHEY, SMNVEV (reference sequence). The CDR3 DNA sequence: TGTGCCAGCAGTTTAATTGGTGTTGGAGCCGGGGAGCTGTTTTTT. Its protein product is CASSLIGVGAGELFF.

Here the CDR3 reads CAWNRQSEGYTF. In DNA form, the CDR3 reads TGTGCCTGGAACAGGCAGTCGGAGGGCTACACCTTC. The V call is TRBV30, the J call TRBJ1-2; weak D call: TRBD1 (5 bases). This CDR3 is built from 12 residues. V was clipped by 4 bases and J by 8 bases, with 14 bases between them. Germline CDR1 and CDR2: GTSNPN and SVGIG (reference sequence).

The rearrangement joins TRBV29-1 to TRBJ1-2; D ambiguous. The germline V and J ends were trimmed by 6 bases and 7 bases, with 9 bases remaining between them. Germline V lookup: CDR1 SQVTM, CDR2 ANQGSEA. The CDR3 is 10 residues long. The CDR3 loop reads CSVRESGYTF. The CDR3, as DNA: TGCAGCGTGAGGGAGAGTGGCTACACCTTC.

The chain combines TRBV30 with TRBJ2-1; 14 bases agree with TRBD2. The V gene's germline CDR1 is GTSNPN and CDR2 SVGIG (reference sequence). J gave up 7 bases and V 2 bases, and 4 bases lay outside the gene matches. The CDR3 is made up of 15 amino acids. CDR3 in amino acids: CAWSPGLAGGNEQFF. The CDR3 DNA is TGTGCCTGGAGTCCTGGACTAGCGGGAGGAAATGAGCAGTTCTTC.

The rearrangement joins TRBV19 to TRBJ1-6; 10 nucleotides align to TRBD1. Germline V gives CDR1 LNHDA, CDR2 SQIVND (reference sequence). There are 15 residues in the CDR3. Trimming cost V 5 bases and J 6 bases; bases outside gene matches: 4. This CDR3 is CASSVGTGANSPLHF. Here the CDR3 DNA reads TGTGCCAGTAGTGTCGGGACAGGGGCTAATTCACCCCTCCACTTT.

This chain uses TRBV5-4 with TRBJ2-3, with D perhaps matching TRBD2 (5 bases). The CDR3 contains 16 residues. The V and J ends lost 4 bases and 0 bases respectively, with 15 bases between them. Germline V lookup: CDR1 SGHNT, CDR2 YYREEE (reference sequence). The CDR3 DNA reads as TGTGCCAGCAGCCCTCAAACTAGTACCAGCACAGATACGCAGTATTTT. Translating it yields CASSPQTSTSTDTQYF.

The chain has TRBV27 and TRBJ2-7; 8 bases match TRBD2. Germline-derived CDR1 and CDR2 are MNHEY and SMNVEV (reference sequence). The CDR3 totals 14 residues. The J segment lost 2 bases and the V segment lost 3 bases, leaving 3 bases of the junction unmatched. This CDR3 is CASSFAGGTYEQYF. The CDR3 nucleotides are TGTGCCAGCAGTTTCGCGGGAGGCACCTACGAGCAGTACTTC.

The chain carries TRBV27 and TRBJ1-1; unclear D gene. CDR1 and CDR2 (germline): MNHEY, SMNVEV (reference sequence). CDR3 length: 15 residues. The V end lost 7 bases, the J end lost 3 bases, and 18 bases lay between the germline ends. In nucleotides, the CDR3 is TGTGCCAGCAAAAGAACGCCCGGGGTGCACACTGAAGCTTTCTTT. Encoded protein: CASKRTPGVHTEAFF.